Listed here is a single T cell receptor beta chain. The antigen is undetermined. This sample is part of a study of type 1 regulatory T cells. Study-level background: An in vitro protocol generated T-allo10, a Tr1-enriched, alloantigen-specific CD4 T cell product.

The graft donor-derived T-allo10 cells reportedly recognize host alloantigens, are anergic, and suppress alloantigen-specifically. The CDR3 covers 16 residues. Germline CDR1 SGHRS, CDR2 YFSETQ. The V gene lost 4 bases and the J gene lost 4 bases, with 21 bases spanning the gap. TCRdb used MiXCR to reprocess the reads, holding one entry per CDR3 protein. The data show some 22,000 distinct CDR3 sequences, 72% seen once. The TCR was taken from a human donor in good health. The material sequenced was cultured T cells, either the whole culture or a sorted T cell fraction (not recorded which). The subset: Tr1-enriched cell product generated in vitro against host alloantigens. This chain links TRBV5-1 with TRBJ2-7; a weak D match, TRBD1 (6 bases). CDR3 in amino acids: CASSPQTGTRGYEQYF. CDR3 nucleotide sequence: TGCGCCAGCAGCCCGCAAACCGGGACAAGGGGGTACGAGCAGTACTTC.